These 19 T cell receptor beta chains originate from one sample sequenced in a study of T-cell memory formation after mild COVID-19. TCRdb re-called the 5' RACE reads with MiXCR, one entry per CDR3 protein. The sample lists more than 150,000 distinct CDR3 sequences; approximately 17% were seen once. Material: PBMCs or a T cell subset sorted from them (not recorded which). These receptors originate from a man younger than 35 who had mild COVID-19 (a few samples of this study predate the infection). Cell type and time point are not known.

This clonotype has just a few counts. The rearrangement uses TRBV20-1 and TRBJ2-5; 10 positions match TRBD2. Germline assignment: CDR1 DFQATT and CDR2 SNEGSKA (reference sequence). The J segment lost 4 bases and the V segment lost 6 bases, leaving 11 bases of the junction unmatched. The CDR3 runs to 15 residues. The CDR3 DNA reads as TGCAGTGCACGGGTCCAGCGGGGGGGCGGAGAGACCCAGTACTTC. It encodes CSARVQRGGGETQYF.

The sample holds a few counts of this clonotype. The rearrangement uses TRBV7-2 and TRBJ2-7, with TRBD2 matching over 11 bases. The CDR3 has 15 residues. The ends lost 5 bases at V and 4 bases at J; junction bases unmatched: 7. Per germline, CDR1 SGHTA and CDR2 FQGNSA. The CDR3 nucleotides read TGTGCCAGCAGCCCATGGGCTAGCGGGGGGTACGAGCAGTACTTC. Encoded protein: CASSPWASGGYEQYF.

The sample holds a few counts of this clonotype. V is TRBV5-1 and J is TRBJ2-2; 11 bases match TRBD1. The CDR3 has 16 residues. The germline gives CDR1 SGHRS, CDR2 YFSETQ. J lost 4 bases, V lost 4 bases, and 6 bases had no gene match. The CDR3 DNA reads as TGCGCCAGCAGCCCGGGCGGGACAGGGGGCACCGGGGAGCTGTTTTTT. Translating gives CASSPGGTGGTGELFF.

V and J are TRBV4-1 and TRBJ2-4; the D gene is possibly TRBD1 (6 bases). V shed 8 bases and J shed 7 bases, with 18 bases lying between them. The CDR3 spans 14 residues. Germline CDR1 MGHRA, CDR2 YSYEKL. CDR3 in amino acids: CASAESDQGNIQYF. DNA for the CDR3: TGCGCCAGCGCCGAGTCAGATCAGGGGAACATTCAGTACTTC.

This clonotype showed up just a few times. This sequence joins TRBV7-8 and TRBJ1-5, with a weak D call TRBD1 (5 bases). V was shortened by 2 bases and J by 4 bases, with 9 bases between the two germline ends. The CDR3 covers 14 residues. Germline V gene data show CDR1 as SGHVS and CDR2 as FQNEAQ. The CDR3 is CASSLIHRNQPQHF. The CDR3 region has the DNA TGTGCCAGCAGCTTAATCCACAGGAATCAGCCCCAGCATTTT. Full variable domain (rest looked up from reference TRBV7-8 and TRBJ1-5): GAGVSQSPRYKVAKRGQDVALRCDPISGHVSLFWYQQALGQGPEFLTYFQNEAQLDKSGLPSDRFFAERPEGSVSTLKIQRTQQEDSAVYLCASSLIHRNQPQHFGDGTRLSIL.

This clonotype has just one count. This rearrangement joins TRBV5-1 to TRBJ1-2; D ambiguous. Germline V gene data show CDR1 as SGHRS and CDR2 as YFSETQ. The CDR3 contains 12 residues. The V end was cut by 7 bases, the J end by 5 bases, with 12 bases between. This CDR3 is CASAAEGYGYTF. CDR3 DNA sequence: TGCGCCAGCGCCGCAGAGGGATATGGCTACACCTTC.

There are many counts of this clonotype. V usage is TRBV7-2 and J usage is TRBJ2-3; D gene unclear. Trimming took off 5 bases at V and 6 bases at J, with 12 bases between the two ends. This CDR3 is built from 13 residues. Germline V gene lookup returns CDR1 SGHTA and CDR2 FQGNSA. CDR3 region: CASSDLVTDTQYF. CDR3 DNA sequence: TGTGCCAGCAGCGATCTAGTGACTGATACGCAGTATTTT.

This clonotype occurred many times. V usage is TRBV20-1 and J usage is TRBJ2-1; 9 positions agree with TRBD1. Germline loops: CDR1 DFQATT, CDR2 SNEGSKA (reference sequence). Trimming took 5 bases from V and 3 from J; bases not matched to a gene: 5. This CDR3 contains 14 residues. In DNA form, the CDR3 reads TGCAGTGCTCAGACAGGGGGTAACTACAATGAGCAGTTCTTC. Its translation is CSAQTGGNYNEQFF.

This clonotype was counted only a few times. In DNA, the CDR3 is TGTGCCACCAGTGAACGGCGGGGGAACACCGGGGAGCTGTTTTTT. Its protein product is CATSERRGNTGELFF. This sequence joins TRBV24-1 and TRBJ2-2, with TRBD2 as a possible D gene (6 bases). Germline assignment: CDR1 KGHDR and CDR2 SFDVKD. CDR3 size: 15 residues. V was cut by 4 bases and J by 1 base, with 9 bases left in between.

V gene TRBV4-1 combines with J gene TRBJ2-3; D tentatively reads TRBD1 or TRBD2 (6 bases each). Trimming took 2 bases from V and 0 from J, leaving 15 bases between them. The length of the CDR3 is 17 residues. Germline CDR1 and CDR2: MGHRA and YSYEKL. CDR3 sequence (DNA): TGCGCCAGCAGCCAAAACCCGGGGGCGACAAGCACAGATACGCAGTATTTT. Translation: CASSQNPGATSTDTQYF.

The chain carries TRBV7-9 and TRBJ2-5; D call uncertain. Trimming cost V 7 bases and J 5 bases, with 11 bases left between them. CDR3 length: 12 residues. CDR1 and CDR2 from the germline V gene are SEHNR and FQNEAQ (reference sequence). This CDR3 is CASTSPGETQYF. The CDR3 bases are TGTGCCAGCACCTCCCCCGGGGAGACCCAGTACTTC.

This chain uses TRBV5-4 with TRBJ2-3; D may be TRBD2 (7 bases). The germline V gene has CDR1 SGHNT and CDR2 YYREEE (reference sequence). This CDR3 region has 13 residues. Trimming left V 5 bases short and J 8 bases short, with 15 bases between. CDR3 sequence reads: CASRRDKRGTQYF. CDR3 DNA: TGTGCCAGCAGAAGGGACAAGCGGGGTACGCAGTATTTT. Full variable domain (remainder filled in from reference TRBV5-4 and TRBJ2-3): ETGVTQSPTHLIKTRGQQVTLRCSSQSGHNTVSWYQQALGQGPQFIFQYYREEENGRGNFPPRFSGLQFPNYSSELNVNALELDDSALYLCASRRDKRGTQYFGPGTRLTVL.

In this sample, this clonotype turned up a few times. V and J are TRBV5-1 and TRBJ1-1, with D tentatively TRBD1 (5 bases). V lost 4 bases, J lost 3 bases, and 19 bases lay in between. Germline CDR1 and CDR2: SGHRS and YFSETQ. This CDR3 is built from 16 residues. The CDR3 sequence is CASSRETVKVDTEAFF. The DNA of the CDR3 is TGCGCCAGCAGCCGCGAGACAGTTAAGGTAGACACTGAAGCTTTCTTT.

CDR3 nucleotides: TGCGCCAGCAACCGCCGGGAGGGGATACGTGGCTACACCTTC. It is translated as CASNRREGIRGYTF. The V call is TRBV5-1, the J call TRBJ1-2; D might be TRBD1 (5 bases). The CDR3 extends over 14 amino acids. Per germline, CDR1 SGHRS and CDR2 YFSETQ. V gave up 6 bases and J gave up 7 bases, with 19 bases separating them.

This clonotype was observed a few times. CDR3: CASTHDPSANVLTF. The CDR3 nucleotides are TGTGCCAGCACTCACGACCCCTCGGCCAACGTCCTGACTTTC. The chain employs TRBV7-2 and TRBJ2-6; D is uncertain. Trimming pared 7 bases from V and 6 bases from J, leaving 13 bases between. The germline V gene encodes CDR1 SGHTA and CDR2 FQGNSA. This CDR3 comprises 14 residues. The full variable domain, its missing parts supplied by reference TRBV7-2 and TRBJ2-6, is GAGVSQSPSNKVTEKGKDVELRCDPISGHTALYWYRQSLGQGLEFLIYFQGNSAPDKSGLPSDRFSAERTGGSVSTLTIQRTQQEDSAVYLCASTHDPSANVLTFGAGSRLTVL.

The chain joins TRBV27 to TRBJ2-1, with 13 bases aligning to TRBD2. Germline assignment: CDR1 MNHEY and CDR2 SMNVEV (reference sequence). V lost 5 bases to trimming and J lost 10 bases; unmatched junction nucleotides: 11. This CDR3 spans 16 amino acids. CDR3 sequence reads: CASSPRLAGGLGEQFF. DNA of the CDR3: TGTGCCAGCAGTCCAAGACTAGCGGGGGGCTTAGGGGAGCAGTTCTTC.

The chain employs TRBV12-3 or TRBV12-4 and TRBJ1-5, with TRBD1 as a possible D gene (5 bases). V lost 5 bases and J lost 6, with 11 bases in between. The length of the CDR3 is 13 residues. CDR3 in amino acids: CASSGGDGQPQHF. DNA for the CDR3: TGTGCCAGCAGTGGGGGTGACGGTCAGCCCCAGCATTTT.

For this clonotype: A read error may produce the germline difference seen at one junction end. The chain uses TRBV7-7 and TRBJ1-2, with D hard to call. The CDR3 runs to 13 residues. Germline V CDR1 and CDR2: SSHAT, FNYEAQ (reference sequence). The DNA of the CDR3 is TGTGCTAGCAGCTTGGATGGCCCCTATGGCTACACCTTC. This codes for CASSLDGPYGYTF. The full variable domain, its missing parts supplied by reference TRBV7-7 and TRBJ1-2, is GAGVSQSPRYKVTKRGQDVTLRCDPISSHATLYWYQQALGQGPEFLTYFNYEAQPDKSGLPSDRFSAERPEGSISTLTIQRTEQRDSAMYRCASSLDGPYGYTFGSGTRLTVV.

The chain combines TRBV6-5 with TRBJ1-2; 8 bases are a match to TRBD1. Trimming cost V 6 bases and J 8 bases; bases outside gene matches: 5. The length of the CDR3 is 12 residues. CDR1 MNHEY and CDR2 SVGAGI come from the germline V gene. CDR3 DNA sequence: TGTGCCAGCAGATTTGACAGGGGAGGCTACACCTTC. Translating it yields CASRFDRGGYTF.